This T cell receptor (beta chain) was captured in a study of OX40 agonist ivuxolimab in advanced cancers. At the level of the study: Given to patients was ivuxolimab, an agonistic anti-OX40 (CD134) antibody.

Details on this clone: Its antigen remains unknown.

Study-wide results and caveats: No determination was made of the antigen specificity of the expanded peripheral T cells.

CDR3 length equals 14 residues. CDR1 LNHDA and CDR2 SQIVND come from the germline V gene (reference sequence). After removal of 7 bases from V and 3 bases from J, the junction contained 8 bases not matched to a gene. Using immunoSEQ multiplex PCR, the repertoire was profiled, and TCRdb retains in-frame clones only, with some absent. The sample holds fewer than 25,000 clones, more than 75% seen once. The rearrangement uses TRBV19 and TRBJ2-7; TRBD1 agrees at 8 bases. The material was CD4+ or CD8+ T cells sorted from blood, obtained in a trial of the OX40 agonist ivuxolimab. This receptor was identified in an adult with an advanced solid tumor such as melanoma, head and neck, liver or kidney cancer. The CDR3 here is CASKRQGLDYEQYF. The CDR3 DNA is TGTGCCAGTAAGCGACAGGGGTTGGACTACGAGCAGTACTTC.